The T cell receptor (beta chain) under discussion was sequenced for a study of post-analysis software for immune sequencing data (dated by TCRdb to about 2015). Context from the whole study: Recorded disease courses included relapsing-remitting, secondary progressive and progressive-relapsing multiple sclerosis, with some patients lacking subtype annotation. A subset of samples was prepared in parallel using single-end sample barcoding, then pooled and co-amplified after Illumina adapter ligation. The patient repertoires were set against 10 to 11 previously published healthy control repertoires from donors whose ages ranged from about 6 to 25 years. Summary of the overall study and its limitations: The multiple sclerosis patient group was slightly younger than the control group. Direct clustering with F measure showed strong co-clustering of samples prepared in the same batch, prompting a batch-effect correction. Significantly lower normalized Chao1 diversity was found in multiple sclerosis patients than in controls, suggesting substantial peripheral T-cell clonal expansion. Significantly higher frequencies in patients than in controls were found for five or six TRBV segments, including TRBV5-6, TRBV5-1 and TRBV20-1.

The library was obtained by PCR. Data came from an Illumina HiSeq 2500. To reduce PCR and sequencing biases, unique molecular identifiers were incorporated into the TCR beta cDNA libraries. Approximately 500,000 cDNA molecules were obtained per 1 to 10 million input T cells, so each molecule approximated one T cell. Patient libraries were prepared and sequenced with the same protocol used for the earlier healthy control dataset. Within a given batch, samples were prepared together, multiplexed and sequenced on the same HiSeq lane. Per the authors' processing: MIGEC handled the raw barcoded reads, throwing out single-read molecular identifier groups before consensus assembly and CDR3 extraction. Clonotype tables were post-analysed with VDJtools, and diversity was normalized by down-sampling all datasets to the smallest sample size. To correct batch-related cross-sample contamination, repertoire overlap clustering matched CDR3 amino acid sequences but not nucleotide sequences. TCRdb reworked the public reads: Q25 trimming with fastp, MiXCR clone assembly, productive beta chains retained. One record per CDR3 amino acid sequence lists the most common genes and DNA. These V and J calls are TCRdb output, not the study's own analysis. For this sample there are some 800,000 distinct CDR3 sequences; 46% appear just once. 4.9% of the sample is in the top ten clones.

The germline V gene sets CDR1 to MNHEY and CDR2 to SVGEGT. Inclusive of the bounding cysteine and phenylalanine, the CDR3 is 13 residues long. Just CDR3 DNA is preserved here, 39 bases in frame from base 1. A distance of 15 bases separates the germline ends of V and J, which lose 6 bases and 9 bases respectively. To demonstrate the VDJtools post-analysis software, TCR beta repertoires were profiled from the peripheral blood of over ten young patients with multiple sclerosis. Multiple sclerosis patients were children and adolescents aged roughly 6 to 16 years. Points on this clonotype: It lacks a known antigen. No per-base quality is available; no much larger clone lies one base away.

Recombination linked TRBV6-2 or TRBV6-3 to TRBJ2-4; too little of a D gene remains to name it. The sample was blood. This TCR derives from a girl aged 5 to 17 with multiple sclerosis. In nucleotide form, the sequence is TGTGCCAGCAGCCTCCGAAGAAGGCTCATTCAGTACTTC. The translation is CASSLRRRLIQYF.